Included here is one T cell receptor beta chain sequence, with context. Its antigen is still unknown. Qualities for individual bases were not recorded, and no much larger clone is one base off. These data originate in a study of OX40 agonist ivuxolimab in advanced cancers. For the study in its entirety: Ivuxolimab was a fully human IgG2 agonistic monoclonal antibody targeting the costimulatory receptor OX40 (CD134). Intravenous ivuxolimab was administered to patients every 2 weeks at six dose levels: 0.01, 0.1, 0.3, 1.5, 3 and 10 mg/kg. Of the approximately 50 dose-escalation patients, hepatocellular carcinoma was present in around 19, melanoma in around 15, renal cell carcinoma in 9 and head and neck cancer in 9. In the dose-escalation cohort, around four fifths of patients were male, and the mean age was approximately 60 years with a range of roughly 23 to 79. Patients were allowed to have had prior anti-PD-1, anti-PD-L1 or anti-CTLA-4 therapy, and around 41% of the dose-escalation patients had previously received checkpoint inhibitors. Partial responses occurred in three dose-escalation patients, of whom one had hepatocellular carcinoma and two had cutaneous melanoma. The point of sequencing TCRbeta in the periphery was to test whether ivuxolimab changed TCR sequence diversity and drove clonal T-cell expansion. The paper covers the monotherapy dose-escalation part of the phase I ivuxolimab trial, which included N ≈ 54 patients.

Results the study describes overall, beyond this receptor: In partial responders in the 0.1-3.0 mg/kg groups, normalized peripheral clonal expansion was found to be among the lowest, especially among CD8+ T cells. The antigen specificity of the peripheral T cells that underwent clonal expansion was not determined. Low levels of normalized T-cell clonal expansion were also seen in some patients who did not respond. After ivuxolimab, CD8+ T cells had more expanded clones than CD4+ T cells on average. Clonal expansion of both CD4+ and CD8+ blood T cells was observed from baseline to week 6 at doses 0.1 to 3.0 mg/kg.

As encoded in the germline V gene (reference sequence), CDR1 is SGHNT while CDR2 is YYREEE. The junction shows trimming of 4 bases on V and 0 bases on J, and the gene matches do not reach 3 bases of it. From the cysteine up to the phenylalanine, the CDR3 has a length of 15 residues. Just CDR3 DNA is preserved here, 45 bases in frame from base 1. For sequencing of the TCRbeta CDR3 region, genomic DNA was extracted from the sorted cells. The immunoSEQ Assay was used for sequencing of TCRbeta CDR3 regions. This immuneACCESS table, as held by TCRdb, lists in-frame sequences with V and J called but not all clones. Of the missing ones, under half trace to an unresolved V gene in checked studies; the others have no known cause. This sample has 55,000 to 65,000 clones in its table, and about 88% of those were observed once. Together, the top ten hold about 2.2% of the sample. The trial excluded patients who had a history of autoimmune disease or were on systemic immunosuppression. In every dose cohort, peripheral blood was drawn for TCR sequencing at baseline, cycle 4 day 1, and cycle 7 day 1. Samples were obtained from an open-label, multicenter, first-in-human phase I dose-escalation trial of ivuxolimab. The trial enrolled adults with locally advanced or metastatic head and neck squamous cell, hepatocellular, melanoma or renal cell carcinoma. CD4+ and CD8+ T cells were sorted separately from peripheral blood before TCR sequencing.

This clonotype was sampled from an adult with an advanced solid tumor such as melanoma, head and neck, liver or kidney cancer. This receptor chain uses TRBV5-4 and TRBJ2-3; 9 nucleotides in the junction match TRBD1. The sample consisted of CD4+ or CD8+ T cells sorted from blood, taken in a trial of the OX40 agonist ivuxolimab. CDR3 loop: CASSLTGGSTDTQYF. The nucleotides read TGTGCCAGCAGCCTAACAGGGGGCAGCACAGATACGCAGTATTTT.